This T cell receptor beta chain comes out of a study of cytomegalovirus exposure and HLA in healthy donors. The study's findings and limits: A later analysis revealed that TCR association rates differed between HLA loci, peaking at DRB1 and bottoming out at HLA-C. Apart from CMV serostatus, no immune exposure information was available. Later analysis associated a missense DCLRE1C variant with TCR beta V- and J-gene trimming.

About this clone itself: The antigen is undetermined.

Both 60 Vbeta primers and 13 Jbeta primers went into the PCR. This table comes from immunoSEQ multiplex PCR, and its TCRdb copy is limited to in-frame clones, with some not included. Of about 210,000 clones in the sample, roughly four fifths were seen once. The germline gives CDR1 SGHRS, CDR2 YFSETQ. V lost 5 bases to trimming and J lost 8 bases; unmatched junction nucleotides: 13. The CDR3 totals 15 residues. Though nominally healthy at sampling, donors likely had unrecorded immune exposures. The TCR comes from a man aged 40-55 years in good health and CMV-seropositive. Sequencing was performed on PBMCs. This chain joins TRBV5-1 and TRBJ2-1, with 7 bases matching TRBD1. The CDR3 region has the DNA TGCGCCAGCAGTCTCCCCCGCGACAGGGTCGATGAGCAGTTCTTC. It encodes CASSLPRDRVDEQFF.